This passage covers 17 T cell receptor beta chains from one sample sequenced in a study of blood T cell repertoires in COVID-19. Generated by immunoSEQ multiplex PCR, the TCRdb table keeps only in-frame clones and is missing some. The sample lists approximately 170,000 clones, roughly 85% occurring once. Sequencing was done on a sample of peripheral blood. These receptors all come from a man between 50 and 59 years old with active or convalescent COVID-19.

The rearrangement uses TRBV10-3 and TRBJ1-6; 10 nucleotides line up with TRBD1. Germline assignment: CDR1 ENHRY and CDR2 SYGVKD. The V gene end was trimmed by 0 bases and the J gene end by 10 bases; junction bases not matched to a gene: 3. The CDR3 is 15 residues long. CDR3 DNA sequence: TGTGCCATCAGTGAGTCAGGGGACAGGGGATCACCCCTCCACTTT. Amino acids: CAISESGDRGSPLHF.

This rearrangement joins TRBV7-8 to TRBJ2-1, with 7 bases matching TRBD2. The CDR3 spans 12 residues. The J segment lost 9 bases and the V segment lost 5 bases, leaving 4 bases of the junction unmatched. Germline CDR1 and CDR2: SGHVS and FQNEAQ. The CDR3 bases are TGTGCCAGCAGCCCCCCTAGCGGTGAGCAGTTCTTC. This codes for CASSPPSGEQFF. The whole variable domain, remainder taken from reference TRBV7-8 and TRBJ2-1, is GAGVSQSPRYKVAKRGQDVALRCDPISGHVSLFWYQQALGQGPEFLTYFQNEAQLDKSGLPSDRFFAERPEGSVSTLKIQRTQQEDSAVYLCASSPPSGEQFFGPGTRLTVL.

The CDR3 DNA follows: TGTGCCTGGACAGGGGGTAACTATGGCTACACCTTC. The encoded protein is CAWTGGNYGYTF. V and J are TRBV30 and TRBJ1-2, with 7 positions matching TRBD1. Germline V gene data show CDR1 as GTSNPN and CDR2 as SVGIG (reference sequence). V dropped 4 bases and J dropped 1; count of bases not matched to a gene: 0. The CDR3 length is 12 residues. Combining the CDR3 with reference TRBV30 and TRBJ1-2 gives the whole variable domain SQTIHQWPATLVQPVGSPLSLECTVEGTSNPNLYWYRQAAGRGLQLLFYSVGIGQISSEVPQNLSASRPQDRQFILSSKKLLLSDSGFYLCAWTGGNYGYTFGSGTRLTVV.

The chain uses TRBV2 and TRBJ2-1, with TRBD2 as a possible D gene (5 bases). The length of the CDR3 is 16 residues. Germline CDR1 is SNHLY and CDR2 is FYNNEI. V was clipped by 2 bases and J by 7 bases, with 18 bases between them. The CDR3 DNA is TGTGCCAGCAGTGAATTAGAGGGTCCCCTGGGTAATGAGCAGTTCTTC. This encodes CASSELEGPLGNEQFF. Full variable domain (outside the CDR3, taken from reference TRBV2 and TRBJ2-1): EPEVTQTPSHQVTQMGQEVILRCVPISNHLYFYWYRQILGQKVEFLVSFYNNEISEKSEIFDDQFSVERPDGSNFTLKIRSTKLEDSAMYFCASSELEGPLGNEQFFGPGTRLTVL.

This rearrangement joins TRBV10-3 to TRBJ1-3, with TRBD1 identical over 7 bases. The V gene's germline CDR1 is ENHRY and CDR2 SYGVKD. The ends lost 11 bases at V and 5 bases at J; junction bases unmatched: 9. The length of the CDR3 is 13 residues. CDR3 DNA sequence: TGTGCCTTCGCGGACAGGCGAAGAAACACCATATATTTT. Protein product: CAFADRRRNTIYF.

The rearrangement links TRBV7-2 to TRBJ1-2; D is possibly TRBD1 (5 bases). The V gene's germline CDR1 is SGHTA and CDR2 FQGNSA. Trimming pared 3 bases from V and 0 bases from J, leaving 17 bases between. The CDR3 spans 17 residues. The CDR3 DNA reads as TGTGCCAGCAGCTTGGGGGGGGAGGCTTCAGCTAACTATGGCTACACCTTC. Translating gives CASSLGGEASANYGYTF.

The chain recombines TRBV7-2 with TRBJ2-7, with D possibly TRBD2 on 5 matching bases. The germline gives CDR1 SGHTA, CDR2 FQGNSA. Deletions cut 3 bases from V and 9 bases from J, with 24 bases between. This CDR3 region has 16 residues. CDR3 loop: CASSFSATNSVVRQYF. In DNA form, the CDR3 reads TGTGCCAGCAGCTTTAGCGCGACTAACTCTGTGGTTCGGCAGTACTTC.

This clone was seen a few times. The CDR3 region has the DNA TGTGCCAGCAGCCAAGGCAGGTGGAACTGGGAGCTGTTTTTT. Its translation is CASSQGRWNWELFF. The J gene is TRBJ2-2, the V gene TRBV14; no firm D call. Germline-derived CDR1 and CDR2 are SGHDN and FVKESK. The CDR3 runs 14 residues. V lost 1 base and J lost 9, with 12 bases in between.

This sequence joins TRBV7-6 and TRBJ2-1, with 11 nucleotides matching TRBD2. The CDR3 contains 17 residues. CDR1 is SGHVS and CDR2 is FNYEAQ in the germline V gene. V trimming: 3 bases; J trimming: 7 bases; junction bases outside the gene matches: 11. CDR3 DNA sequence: TGTGCCAGCAGCTTTAGTCCTAGCGGGGGGTATTCTAATGAGCAGTTCTTC. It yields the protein CASSFSPSGGYSNEQFF.

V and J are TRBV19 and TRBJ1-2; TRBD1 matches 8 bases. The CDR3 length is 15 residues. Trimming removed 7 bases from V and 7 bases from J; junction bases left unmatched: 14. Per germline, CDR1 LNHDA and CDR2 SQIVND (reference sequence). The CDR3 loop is CASTPLDRERSGYTF. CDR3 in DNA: TGTGCCAGTACTCCCCTGGACAGGGAAAGGAGTGGCTACACCTTC.

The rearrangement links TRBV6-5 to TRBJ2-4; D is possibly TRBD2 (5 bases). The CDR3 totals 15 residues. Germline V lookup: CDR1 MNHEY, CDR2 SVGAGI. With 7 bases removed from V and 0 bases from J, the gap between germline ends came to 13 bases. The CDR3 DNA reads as TGTGCCAGCACCTTCGACGGGGTAGCCAAAAACATTCAGTACTTC. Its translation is CASTFDGVAKNIQYF.

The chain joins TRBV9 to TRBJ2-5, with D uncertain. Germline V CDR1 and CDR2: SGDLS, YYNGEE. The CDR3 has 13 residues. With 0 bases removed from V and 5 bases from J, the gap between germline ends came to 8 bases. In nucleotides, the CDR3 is TGTGCCAGCAGCGTAGTTGAGTCGGAGACCCAGTACTTC. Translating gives CASSVVESETQYF.

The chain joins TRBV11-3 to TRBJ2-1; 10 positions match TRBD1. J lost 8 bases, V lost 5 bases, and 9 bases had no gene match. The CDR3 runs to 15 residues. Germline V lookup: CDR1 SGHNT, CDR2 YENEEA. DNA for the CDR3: TGTGCCAGCAGCCCGGGACAGGGGAAGGTAGATGAGCAGTTCTTC. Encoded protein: CASSPGQGKVDEQFF.

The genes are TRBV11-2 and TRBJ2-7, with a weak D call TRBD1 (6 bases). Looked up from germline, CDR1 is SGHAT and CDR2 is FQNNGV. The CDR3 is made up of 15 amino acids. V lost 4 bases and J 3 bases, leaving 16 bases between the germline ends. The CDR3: CASSSDSMGVYEQYF. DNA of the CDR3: TGTGCCAGCAGCTCGGACAGCATGGGGGTCTACGAGCAGTACTTC.

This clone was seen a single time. CDR3 sequence (DNA): TGTGCCAGCAGCCTGGGACTACCCACAGATACGCAGTATTTT. Translated, it gives CASSLGLPTDTQYF. The V and J genes are TRBV27 and TRBJ2-3; the match to TRBD2 covers 7 bases. The J segment lost 2 bases and the V segment lost 6 bases, leaving 5 bases of the junction unmatched. Germline V gene lookup returns CDR1 MNHEY and CDR2 SMNVEV (reference sequence). The CDR3 runs 14 residues.

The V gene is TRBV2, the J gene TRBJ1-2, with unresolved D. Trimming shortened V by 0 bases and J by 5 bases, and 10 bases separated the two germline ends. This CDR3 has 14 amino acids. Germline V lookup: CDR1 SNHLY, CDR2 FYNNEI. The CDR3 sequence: CASSEAGPVYGYTF. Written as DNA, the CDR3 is TGTGCCAGCAGTGAAGCGGGCCCAGTTTATGGCTACACCTTC. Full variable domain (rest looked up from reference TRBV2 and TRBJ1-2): EPEVTQTPSHQVTQMGQEVILRCVPISNHLYFYWYRQILGQKVEFLVSFYNNEISEKSEIFDDQFSVERPDGSNFTLKIRSTKLEDSAMYFCASSEAGPVYGYTFGSGTRLTVV.

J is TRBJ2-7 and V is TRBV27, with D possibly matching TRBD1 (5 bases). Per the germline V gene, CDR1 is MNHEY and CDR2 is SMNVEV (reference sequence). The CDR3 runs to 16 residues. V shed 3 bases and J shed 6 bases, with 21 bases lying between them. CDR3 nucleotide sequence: TGTGCCAGCAGTTTCTTCTTAACAGGCCGCCCGGGCGAGCAGTACTTC. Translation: CASSFFLTGRPGEQYF.